This entry concerns a single TCR beta chain. With 5 bases clipped from V and 4 bases from J, the junction kept 9 bases outside the gene matches. Per germline, CDR1 MDHEN and CDR2 SYDVKM. This CDR3 has 18 amino acids. This sample is drawn from a study of blood T cell repertoires in COVID-19. In the study overall: Whether acute or convalescent, the COVID-19 samples came from the United States, Italy and Spain. PBMCs, B-cell-depleted T cells, or T cells provided the cDNA or gDNA that made up the material.

Methods used by the authors: Estimates of nucleated cell counts were drawn from the amplification of reference gene primers. The repertoire was sequenced with immunoSEQ multiplex PCR; TCRdb's copy has only in-frame clones and lacks some. V, J and clone size reflect that table, while D and trimming were determined from the DNA. Found here are around 370,000 clones, almost 90% of them singletons; the top ten hold around 6.6%. Followed longitudinally, the Seattle patients had been enrolled during active infection. The sequenced sample consisted of peripheral blood. The receptor was isolated from a woman in her 70s with COVID-19, enrolled during active disease. The rearrangement uses TRBV28 and TRBJ2-6; 12 nucleotides match TRBD1. Here the CDR3 reads CASSRKGQGARGANVLTF. The CDR3 nucleotides are TGTGCCAGCAGTCGGAAGGGACAGGGGGCGCGGGGGGCCAACGTCCTGACTTTC.